The 27 T cell receptor beta chains given below trace back to one sample, sequenced in a study of CD8 T cells in Susac syndrome. Random hexamers were used to reverse transcribe an amount of about 0.5 to 1 ug RNA. Via MiXCR, TCRdb re-called the immunoSEQ multiplex PCR reads, giving one row per CDR3 protein. Of around 170,000 distinct CDR3 sequences listed, about 95% are singletons. The sequenced sample was CD8+ T cells from PBMCs. These receptors all stem from a human donor with Susac syndrome.

This chain links TRBV7-9 with TRBJ2-5; D may be TRBD1 (6 bases). From germline, CDR1 is SEHNR and CDR2 FQNEAQ (reference sequence). The CDR3 covers 14 residues. With 4 bases removed from V and 3 bases from J, the gap between germline ends came to 12 bases. The CDR3 loop is CASSSETGEETQYF. The CDR3 bases are TGTGCCAGCAGCTCAGAGACAGGAGAAGAGACCCAGTACTTC.

The rearrangement links TRBV7-3 to TRBJ2-1, with 9 positions matching TRBD2. The CDR3 runs to 15 residues. J was trimmed by 0 bases and V by 4 bases; bases with no gene match: 1. CDR1 and CDR2 from the germline V gene are SGHTA and FQGTGA. For the CDR3, the DNA is TGTGCCAGCAGCTCTAGCGGGGACTCCTACAATGAGCAGTTCTTC. Translation: CASSSSGDSYNEQFF.

V usage is TRBV27 and J usage is TRBJ2-1, with TRBD2 identical over 10 bases. This CDR3 contains 16 residues. Looked up from germline, CDR1 is MNHEY and CDR2 is SMNVEV (reference sequence). V was clipped by 5 bases and J by 7 bases; unmatched bases: 11. The DNA for the CDR3 is TGTGCCAGCAGTCCCCCAGCGGGAGGGCCTGGGAATGAGCAGTTCTTC. This encodes CASSPPAGGPGNEQFF.

The chain employs TRBV4-1 and TRBJ1-6; TRBD1 matches 10 bases. The CDR3 has 19 residues. The ends lost 4 bases at V and 5 bases at J; junction bases unmatched: 14. Germline V gene lookup returns CDR1 MGHRA and CDR2 YSYEKL. CDR3 protein: CASSLGGQGIGDDNSPLHF. DNA for the CDR3: TGCGCCAGCAGCCTCGGGGGACAGGGGATTGGGGACGATAATTCACCCCTCCACTTT.

The rearrangement uses TRBV5-1 and TRBJ2-7, with D perhaps TRBD1 (5 bases). The germline gives CDR1 SGHRS, CDR2 YFSETQ. The CDR3 covers 15 residues. V was clipped by 1 base and J by 0 bases, with 11 bases between them. Here the CDR3 reads CASSLSTGTSYEQYF. CDR3 DNA: TGCGCCAGCAGCTTGTCAACAGGTACCTCCTACGAGCAGTACTTC.

V usage is TRBV4-1 and J usage is TRBJ1-5; D gene uncertain. The CDR3 contains 18 residues. The germline V gene encodes CDR1 MGHRA and CDR2 YSYEKL. Trimming cost V 1 base and J 0 bases, with 16 bases left between them. For the CDR3, the DNA is TGCGCCAGCAGCCAAGGGCCTCAAGGGCGGTATAGCAATCAGCCCCAGCATTTT. Amino acids: CASSQGPQGRYSNQPQHF.

The J gene is TRBJ1-2, the V gene TRBV2; 8 bases match TRBD1. The trim removed 10 bases at V and 8 bases at J, leaving 6 bases unmatched. This CDR3 spans 11 amino acids. The V gene's germline CDR1 is SNHLY and CDR2 FYNNEI. The CDR3 DNA reads as TGTGCCATCGGACAGGGCTGGGGCTACACCTTC. Translated, it gives CAIGQGWGYTF.

This chain joins TRBV2 and TRBJ1-6; 7 nucleotides line up with TRBD1. V shed 2 bases, J shed 5 bases, and the junction held 6 bases outside the gene matches. Germline CDR1 is SNHLY and CDR2 is FYNNEI. The CDR3 covers 16 residues. CDR3 residues: CASSEQAGTDNSPLHF. DNA of the CDR3: TGTGCCAGCAGTGAACAAGCCGGGACAGATAATTCACCCCTCCACTTT.

The CDR3 bases are TGTGCCAGCAGTTTTAGGGGACTCCTGTACGAGCAGTACTTC. This codes for CASSFRGLLYEQYF. The chain combines TRBV12-3 or TRBV12-4 with TRBJ2-7; perhaps TRBD2 as D (6 bases). The CDR3 is made up of 14 amino acids. Trimming stripped 3 bases from V and 4 bases from J, with 13 bases between.

The chain uses TRBV28 and TRBJ1-1; tentatively, D is TRBD1 (5 bases). This CDR3 is built from 14 residues. Germline loops: CDR1 MDHEN, CDR2 SYDVKM. With 6 bases removed from V and 1 base from J, the gap between germline ends came to 12 bases. The CDR3 here is CASSPTGENTEAFF. The CDR3 nucleotides read TGTGCCAGCAGCCCAACGGGGGAGAACACTGAAGCTTTCTTT. The entire variable domain, with the rest obtained from reference TRBV28 and TRBJ1-1, is as follows: DVKVTQSSRYLVKRTGEKVFLECVQDMDHENMFWYRQDPGLGLRLIYFSYDVKMKEKGDIPEGYSVSREKKERFSLILESASTNQTSMYLCASSPTGENTEAFFGQGTRLTVV.

This sequence joins TRBV5-1 and TRBJ2-3; D not resolved. V dropped 5 bases and J dropped 2 bases, with 6 bases sitting between them. The V gene's germline CDR1 is SGHRS and CDR2 YFSETQ. CDR3 size: 12 residues. DNA of the CDR3: TGCGCCAGCAGGCAGAACACAGATACGCAGTATTTT. This encodes CASRQNTDTQYF.

The chain links TRBV5-1 to TRBJ1-6; D possibly corresponds to TRBD1 (6 bases). Trimming left V 4 bases short and J 10 bases short, with 12 bases between. This CDR3 comprises 13 residues. Germline V CDR1 and CDR2: SGHRS, YFSETQ. The CDR3 DNA is TGCGCCAGCAGCGGGGGCGGCACGTCACCCCTCCACTTT. Protein: CASSGGGTSPLHF.

The rearrangement uses TRBV20-1 and TRBJ2-1; 9 bases match TRBD2. CDR3 length: 18 residues. V shed 3 bases and J 1 base; nucleotides not matched to a gene: 13. CDR1 and CDR2 (germline): DFQATT, SNEGSKA (reference sequence). This CDR3 is CSARILASGRRSYNEQFF. DNA of the CDR3: TGCAGTGCTAGGATCCTAGCCAGCGGGAGGAGGTCCTACAATGAGCAGTTCTTC.

Comments on this clonotype: At one of its ends the junction is not consistent with the germline gene, which may arise from a read error. The V gene is TRBV3-1, the J gene TRBJ2-7; D might be TRBD1 (6 bases). Looked up from germline, CDR1 is LGHDT and CDR2 is YNNKEL (reference sequence). The CDR3 consists of 14 residues. CDR3 coding DNA: TGTGCCAGCAGCCAAGGACAGGTGTCCTCCGAGCAGTACTTC. Translating it yields CASSQGQVSSEQYF.

The chain joins TRBV5-4 to TRBJ2-7, with D unresolved. The CDR3 spans 14 residues. V was clipped by 2 bases and J by 0 bases, with 9 bases between them. Germline CDR1 reads SGHNT; CDR2 reads YYREEE (reference sequence). CDR3 sequence: CASSLKPLSYEQYF. The CDR3 bases are TGTGCCAGCAGCTTAAAACCGCTCTCCTACGAGCAGTACTTC.

CDR3: CASSLEGRSYGYTF. The DNA of the CDR3 is TGTGCCAGCAGCTTGGAGGGACGCAGCTATGGCTACACCTTC. V is TRBV5-4 and J is TRBJ1-2; possibly TRBD1 for D (5 bases). The germline V gene has CDR1 SGHNT and CDR2 YYREEE (reference sequence). The length of the CDR3 is 14 residues. The V gene lost 0 bases and the J gene lost 4 bases, with 10 bases spanning the gap.

This sequence joins TRBV7-6 and TRBJ2-7; TRBD1 agrees at 7 bases. The germline CDR1 and CDR2 sequences are SGHVS and FNYEAQ. The CDR3 covers 13 residues. With V trimmed by 4 bases and J by 6 bases, 6 bases remained unmatched. CDR3 coding DNA: TGTGCCAGCAGCTCCCCGGGACAGCTCGAGCAGTACTTC. Its translation is CASSSPGQLEQYF.

This CDR3 is CASSYSAGNTEAFF. For the CDR3, the DNA is TGTGCCAGCAGTTACTCCGCCGGGAACACTGAAGCTTTCTTT. This chain uses TRBV6-5 with TRBJ1-1; D gene uncertain. The V gene's germline CDR1 is MNHEY and CDR2 SVGAGI. Trimming took 0 bases from V and 1 from J, leaving 6 bases between them. The CDR3 extends over 14 amino acids.

The rearrangement links TRBV12-3 or TRBV12-4 to TRBJ1-5; a weak D match, TRBD1 (5 bases). Trimming took off 5 bases at V and 2 bases at J, with 13 bases between the two ends. This CDR3 contains 15 residues. The CDR3 spells CASSDRGFGNQPQHF. The CDR3 DNA follows: TGTGCCAGCAGTGACCGGGGGTTCGGCAATCAGCCCCAGCATTTT.

V is TRBV14 and J is TRBJ2-5; D not resolved. The V and J ends lost 2 bases and 2 bases respectively, with 0 bases between them. The CDR3 runs to 11 residues. CDR1 SGHDN and CDR2 FVKESK come from the germline V gene. In DNA form, the CDR3 reads TGTGCCAGCAGCCAACAAGAGACCCAGTACTTC. Translation: CASSQQETQYF.

The chain links TRBV29-1 to TRBJ1-2; D call uncertain. The CDR3 is 13 residues long. V gave up 0 bases and J gave up 2 bases, with 7 bases separating them. Germline-derived CDR1 and CDR2 are SQVTM and ANQGSEA. The DNA for the CDR3 is TGCAGCGTTGAAGAAGGAGTAAACTATGGCTACACCTTC. Translating gives CSVEEGVNYGYTF.

The chain's CDR3 is CASSPGASRQQETQYF. CDR3 bases: TGTGCCAGCAGTCCCGGCGCCAGTAGACAACAAGAGACCCAGTACTTC. This chain uses TRBV7-8 with TRBJ2-5; D is unresolved. V lost 6 bases, J lost 2 bases, and 19 bases lay in between. The length of the CDR3 is 16 residues. Germline lookup yields CDR1 SGHVS and CDR2 FQNEAQ.

The genes are TRBV14 and TRBJ2-3, with 7 bases aligning to TRBD2. V shed 0 bases, J shed 6 bases, and the junction held 12 bases outside the gene matches. This CDR3 spans 17 amino acids. CDR1 and CDR2 from the germline V gene are SGHDN and FVKESK. CDR3 loop: CASSQEGLAVLGDTQYF. In DNA form, the CDR3 reads TGTGCCAGCAGCCAAGAGGGGCTAGCGGTTTTGGGGGATACGCAGTATTTT.

V is TRBV7-9 and J is TRBJ1-1; maybe TRBD1 (5 bases). The CDR3 runs 15 residues. V gave up 5 bases and J gave up 5 bases, with 18 bases separating them. Germline CDR1 and CDR2: SEHNR and FQNEAQ (reference sequence). The CDR3 loop reads CASSPSRGGRTEAFF. As DNA, the CDR3 is TGTGCCAGCAGCCCGAGTCGGGGCGGGAGGACTGAAGCTTTCTTT.

The chain links TRBV29-1 to TRBJ2-3; TRBD1 is a possible D gene (6 bases). Trimming stripped 5 bases from V and 2 bases from J, with 11 bases between. CDR1 and CDR2 from the germline V gene are SQVTM and ANQGSEA. This CDR3 contains 13 residues. DNA of the CDR3: TGCAGCGTTTCACAGGGTCACACAGATACGCAGTATTTT. This codes for CSVSQGHTDTQYF.

The chain has TRBV3-1 and TRBJ1-1; unclear D gene. The germline V and J ends were trimmed by 8 bases and 1 base, with 11 bases remaining between them. Per germline, CDR1 LGHDT and CDR2 YNNKEL (reference sequence). This CDR3 comprises 13 residues. The CDR3 bases are TGTGCCAGCCAACAGACGAAGAACACTGAAGCTTTCTTT. Amino acid sequence: CASQQTKNTEAFF.

The gene calls are TRBV21-1 and TRBJ1-1. TRBV21-1 is designated a pseudogene. The CDR3 has 14 amino acids. The CDR3 coding sequence is TGTGCCAGCAGCAAAGGGAGGGAGAACACTGAAGCTTTCTTT. This gives the protein CASSKGRENTEAFF.